The subject of this entry is one TCR beta chain. The antigen is unknown. These data belong to a study of T cell responses to AZD1222 COVID-19 vaccine. General study points: Among those given AZD1222, only 6 or 7 were seropositive at baseline. Scientists sampled the repertoires only once the peak T cell response had passed. Females outnumbered males among donors, who were mostly white British; clonal diversity was possibly underestimated.

TCRdb keeps only in-frame clones here, not all; method: immunoSEQ multiplex PCR. There are approximately 160,000 clones in the sample; 75% to 95% occur only once, and about 1.4% lies in the top ten. The CDR3 has 17 residues. Germline CDR1 reads MGHRA; CDR2 reads YSYEKL. V shed 0 bases and J 5 bases; nucleotides not matched to a gene: 9. The sample consisted of peripheral blood, taken on day 0 of AZD1222 vaccination. The chain combines TRBV4-1 with TRBJ2-5; 10 nucleotides align to TRBD2. This clonotype was sampled from an adult in good health. CDR3 amino acids: CASSQEIILAGLETQYF. CDR3 sequence (DNA): TGCGCCAGCAGCCAAGAAATTATACTAGCGGGGTTGGAGACCCAGTACTTC.